What follows describes a single T cell receptor beta chain. Its matching antigen is unknown. V was pared by 4 bases and J by 0 bases, with 13 bases between. CDR3 length: 16 residues. Per germline, CDR1 ENHRY and CDR2 SYGVKD. The PCR employed 60 Vbeta primers together with 13 Jbeta primers. Here immunoSEQ multiplex PCR was the method, and the copy in TCRdb shows in-frame clones only, minus some. This specimen shows about 160,000 clones; the ten leading clones hold under 2.5%. The data were taken from a study of cytomegalovirus exposure and HLA in healthy donors. Study-wide context: About 84% of approximately 400 genotyped donors fell in the Caucasian-associated ancestry cluster. Study observations and caveats: Segments of the TCR beta V type were, in most cases, productive about 90% or about 30% of the time in an earlier analysis. Prediction of most subjects' HLA-A and HLA-B alleles by TCR beta sequences was reportedly accurate.

The origin of this receptor is a man between 25 and 39 years old in good health and CMV-seronegative. The chain links TRBV10-3 to TRBJ1-5; unclear D gene. The sample taken for sequencing was PBMCs. The CDR3 nucleotides are TGTGCCATCAGTGGTCCCGAAATCTATAGCAATCAGCCCCAGCATTTT. It translates to CAISGPEIYSNQPQHF.